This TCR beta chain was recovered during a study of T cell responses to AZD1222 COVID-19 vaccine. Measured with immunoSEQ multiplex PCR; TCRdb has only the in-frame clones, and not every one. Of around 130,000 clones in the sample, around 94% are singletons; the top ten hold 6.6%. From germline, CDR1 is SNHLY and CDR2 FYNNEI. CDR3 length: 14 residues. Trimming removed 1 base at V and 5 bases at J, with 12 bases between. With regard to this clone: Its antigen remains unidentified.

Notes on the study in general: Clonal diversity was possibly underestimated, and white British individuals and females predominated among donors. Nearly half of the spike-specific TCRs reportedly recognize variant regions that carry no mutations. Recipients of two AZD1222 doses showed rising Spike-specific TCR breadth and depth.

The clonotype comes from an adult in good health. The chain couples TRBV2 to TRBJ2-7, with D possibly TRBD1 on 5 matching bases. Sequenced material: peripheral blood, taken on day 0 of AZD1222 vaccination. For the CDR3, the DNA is TGTGCCAGCAGTGAAGATGGCAGGGAAAACGAGCAGTACTTC. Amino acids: CASSEDGRENEQYF.